This T cell receptor beta chain was recorded in a study of blood T cells in healthy people across ages. Study-wide points: There was a strong correlation between TCR beta diversity and naive T cell percentage. Diversity estimates drawn from one million T cells were deemed underestimates.

The CDR3 consists of 14 residues. The germline gives CDR1 LNHDA, CDR2 SQIVND (reference sequence). Trimming removed 8 bases from V and 7 bases from J; junction bases left unmatched: 7. Every participating donor contributed 8 to 10 milliliters of peripheral blood through a draw. The second PCR ran roughly 6 to 11 cycles with a sample-barcoded 5' primer and J-beta primers. Every cDNA was tagged by a template-switch adaptor with 12 random nucleotides. TCRdb analysed the 5' RACE reads with MiXCR anew, one entry per CDR3 protein. Found here are around 900,000 distinct CDR3 sequences, roughly half of them singletons; the top ten hold about 22%. As regards this clonotype: Its specificity is not known.

The chain carries TRBV19 and TRBJ2-6; 8 positions match TRBD1. The sample was blood. This TCR was sampled from a woman aged 55-69 years in good health. CDR3 nucleotides: TGTGCCAGTTACACAGGGGGATACGCCAACGTCCTGACTTTC. This translates into CASYTGGYANVLTF.